The clone carrying this T cell receptor beta chain was recorded once. Its antigen remains unidentified. MiXCR, applied by TCRdb to the reads, yields one record per CDR3 protein. Of approximately 340,000 distinct CDR3 sequences listed, about 29% are singletons. The record originates from a study of T cell repertoires in cytomegalovirus infection. Whole-study context: Selected CMV epitopes included recently identified HLA-C-restricted ones as well as well-studied HLA-B-restricted ones. Indications came from public TCR beta signatures; they pointed to CMV infection and to a matching HLA type.

The CDR3 runs to 14 residues. Germline V CDR1 and CDR2: SGHVS, FQNEAQ. The ends were cut back, 1 base at V and 5 bases at J, with 12 bases in the middle. Regarding the study as a whole: In two of eight donors, the top clonotype was HLA-C-restricted CMV-specific.

The TCR sequence derives from a human donor in good health (CMV status not recorded). Some clones in this sample may be carry-over from other donors' samples. Source: cultured PBMCs, taken from culture after CMV antigen stimulation. The chain recombines TRBV7-8 with TRBJ2-7; D gene unclear. For the CDR3, the DNA is TGTGCCAGCAGCTTAGGACCTTTCCCCAACGAGCAGTACTTC. Residues: CASSLGPFPNEQYF.